Below, 14 T cell receptor beta chains from the same sample are listed, as sequenced in a study of HIV-infected patients and healthy controls. About 480 ng RNA was reverse transcribed with alpha and beta constant-region primers. Each of the alpha and beta chains got its own library through chain-specific third strand synthesis with indices. TCRdb redid the calling of the 5' RACE reads with MiXCR, one entry per CDR3 protein. Counted here are about 17,000 distinct CDR3 sequences, about 5.4% occurring once; the ten biggest clones make up 1.5% to 2%. Whole blood was used without fractionation, so all unsorted peripheral T cells were included. Source material: blood. The receptors come from an adult in good health.

This clonotype was found many times. The chain employs TRBV28 and TRBJ1-2; D is uncertain. V lost 3 bases, J lost 8 bases, and 16 bases lay in between. Looked up from germline, CDR1 is MDHEN and CDR2 is SYDVKM. CDR3 length equals 14 residues. The CDR3 here is CASSFSGPPGGYTF. The CDR3 coding sequence is TGTGCCAGCAGTTTTTCCGGGCCCCCAGGAGGCTACACCTTC.

By share of the sample, this clonotype is medium-sized (0.01 to 0.1%). The gene calls are TRBV18 and TRBJ2-3; D not certain. Germline-derived CDR1 and CDR2 are KGHSH and LQKENI. The CDR3 has 13 residues. The germline V and J ends were trimmed by 2 bases and 4 bases, with 7 bases remaining between them. The chain's CDR3 is CASSPNAADTQYF. CDR3 coding DNA: TGTGCCAGCTCACCAAATGCGGCAGATACGCAGTATTTT. Using reference TRBV18 and TRBJ2-3 for the parts outside the CDR3, the full variable domain is NAGVMQNPRHLVRRRGQEARLRCSPMKGHSHVYWYRQLPEEGLKFMVYLQKENIIDESGMPKERFSAEFPKEGPSILRIQQVVRGDSAAYFCASSPNAADTQYFGPGTRLTVL.

By share of the sample, this clonotype is medium-sized (0.01 to 0.1%). Sequence at one end of the junction differs from germline and may be a read error. The chain joins TRBV18 to TRBJ2-3; the D is unclear. The CDR3 has 12 residues. The V gene's germline CDR1 is KGHSH and CDR2 LQKENI. The CDR3 sequence: CASSPRTDTQYF. The CDR3 DNA sequence: TGTGCCAGCTCTCCACGCACAGATACGCAGTATTTT.

In its sample, this clonotype was seen many times. The rearrangement uses TRBV4-2 and TRBJ2-7; 7 bases align to TRBD2. In germline, CDR1 is LGHNA, CDR2 YNFKEQ. The CDR3 consists of 14 residues. V lost 2 bases, J lost 2 bases, and 3 bases stayed unmatched. CDR3 in DNA: TGTGCCAGCAGCCAAATAGGACTAGCCTACGAGCAGTACTTC. Amino acid sequence: CASSQIGLAYEQYF.

This clonotype is termed medium-sized. The V call is TRBV5-1, the J call TRBJ2-1; D call uncertain. Germline values: CDR1 SGHRS, CDR2 YFSETQ. The CDR3 is 14 amino acids. Trimming shortened V by 0 bases and J by 2 bases, and 6 bases separated the two germline ends. In DNA, the CDR3 is TGCGCCAGCAGCTTGGGGGTCCCCTACAATGAGCAGTTCTTC. This translates into CASSLGVPYNEQFF.

This clonotype has a count of ten or more. The chain employs TRBV9 and TRBJ2-2, with no clear D. The CDR3 length is 14 residues. CDR1 is SGDLS, CDR2 YYNGEE, per germline. Trimming shortened V by 0 bases and J by 6 bases, and 9 bases separated the two germline ends. The CDR3 region is CASSVVGRAGELFF. The CDR3 nucleotides read TGTGCCAGCAGCGTAGTCGGCCGGGCCGGGGAGCTGTTTTTT.

This clonotype was seen many times. V and J are TRBV19 and TRBJ2-6, with D hard to call. V lost 1 base and J 0 bases, leaving 10 bases between the germline ends. CDR1 and CDR2 from the germline V gene are LNHDA and SQIVND (reference sequence). CDR3 length: 17 amino acids. CDR3 sequence reads: CASSIGAARSGANVLTF. In DNA, the CDR3 is TGTGCCAGTAGTATAGGGGCAGCCCGCTCTGGGGCCAACGTCCTGACTTTC. The full variable domain, its missing parts supplied by reference TRBV19 and TRBJ2-6, is DGGITQSPKYLFRKEGQNVTLSCEQNLNHDAMYWYRQDPGQGLRLIYYSQIVNDFQKGDIAEGYSVSREKKESFPLTVTSAQKNPTAFYLCASSIGAARSGANVLTFGAGSRLTVL.

This clonotype occurred many times. This chain links TRBV5-1 with TRBJ2-5; D not resolved. The CDR3 extends over 15 amino acids. Looked up from germline, CDR1 is SGHRS and CDR2 is YFSETQ. Trimming removed 10 bases at V and 5 bases at J, with 24 bases between. CDR3 in amino acids: CAPAPRTALTETQYF. For the CDR3, the DNA is TGCGCCCCAGCACCCAGAACAGCCTTAACGGAGACCCAGTACTTC.

The chain has TRBV5-1 and TRBJ1-1; 8 bases are a match to TRBD1. CDR3 length: 18 amino acids. J lost 4 bases, V lost 3 bases, and 17 bases had no gene match. Germline values: CDR1 SGHRS, CDR2 YFSETQ. In nucleotides, the CDR3 is TGCGCCAGCAGCTCCGATGGGACAGGCTTTTCTTCGGGCACTGAAGCTTTCTTT. As protein: CASSSDGTGFSSGTEAFF.

This clonotype was seen ten or more times. As DNA, the CDR3 is TGTGCCAGTAGTATCTTCTCGGGACAGGGCCAGCCCCAGCATTTT. Protein: CASSIFSGQGQPQHF. The genes are TRBV19 and TRBJ1-5; 9 nucleotides match TRBD1. Looked up from germline, CDR1 is LNHDA and CDR2 is SQIVND (reference sequence). V was pared by 3 bases and J by 7 bases, with 7 bases of the junction left unmatched. The CDR3 loop spans 15 amino acids.

This clonotype was observed a few times. This may arise from a read error, as a much more abundant clone is one base away. This chain links TRBV29-1 with TRBJ1-2, with TRBD1 identical over 12 bases. The germline gives CDR1 SQVTM, CDR2 ANQGSEA. The CDR3 spans 13 residues. V shed 3 bases and J 7 bases; nucleotides not matched to a gene: 3. In DNA, the CDR3 is TGCAGCGTTGAGGGACAGGGGGCTGTTGGCTACACCTTC. Translated: CSVEGQGAVGYTF.

This clonotype was counted between two and nine times. This sequence joins TRBV27 and TRBJ1-2; D is perhaps TRBD1 (6 bases). Trimming shortened V by 2 bases and J by 4 bases, and 11 bases separated the two germline ends. CDR3 size: 14 residues. Germline loops: CDR1 MNHEY, CDR2 SMNVEV (reference sequence). CDR3: CASSLGGRTYGYTF. The CDR3 DNA reads TGTGCCAGCAGTTTAGGGGGCAGGACCTATGGCTACACCTTC.

This clonotype is medium-sized by share. This rearrangement joins TRBV5-8 to TRBJ2-3; a possible D gene is TRBD1 (5 bases). CDR1 and CDR2 (germline): SGHTS, YDEGEE. The V end lost 1 base, the J end lost 2 bases, and 17 bases lay between the germline ends. This CDR3 has 17 amino acids. CDR3 amino acids: CASSLLTDQIITDTQYF. CDR3 DNA sequence: TGTGCCAGCAGCTTGTTGACAGATCAAATAATCACAGATACGCAGTATTTT.

This chain connects TRBV18 to TRBJ1-1, with unresolved D. This CDR3 is built from 13 residues. CDR1 KGHSH and CDR2 LQKENI come from the germline V gene. V was trimmed by 6 bases and J by 1 base, leaving 9 bases between them. CDR3 region: CASSSDGNTEAFF. In DNA form, the CDR3 reads TGTGCCAGCTCCTCAGACGGGAACACTGAAGCTTTCTTT. The full variable domain, in which reference TRBV18 and TRBJ1-1 provide the parts outside the CDR3, is NAGVMQNPRHLVRRRGQEARLRCSPMKGHSHVYWYRQLPEEGLKFMVYLQKENIIDESGMPKERFSAEFPKEGPSILRIQQVVRGDSAAYFCASSSDGNTEAFFGQGTRLTVV.